This T cell receptor (beta chain) was identified in a study of regulatory T cells in long-lasting Graves disease. Time point reported: persistent/refractory GD, antithyroid drugs over 5 years with positive TRAb. PBMC-derived RNA was used for the TCR library. Many counts were recorded for this clonotype. Its target is unknown. Findings and limits, study-wide: Persistent Graves' patients showed less TCR diversity than newly diagnosed ones.

Germline CDR1 and CDR2: SGHRS and YFSETQ. This CDR3 has 17 amino acids. Trimming took off 1 base at V and 3 bases at J, with 19 bases between the two ends. Library construction for TCR beta used iRepertoire HTBI primers and Arm-PCR of CDR3 regions. TCRdb ran MiXCR on the multiplex PCR reads and lists one entry per CDR3 protein. The table includes roughly 470,000 distinct CDR3 sequences, 20% to 25% detected once. V is TRBV5-1 and J is TRBJ1-1; D unclear. Sequenced material: peripheral blood mononuclear cells (PBMCs), taken when the disease was refractory, from a patient treated with antithyroid drugs. This receptor was taken from a female donor with Graves disease. CDR3 region: CASSLRGMGYTDTEAFF. In DNA, the CDR3 is TGCGCCAGCAGCTTGAGAGGGATGGGTTACACGGACACTGAAGCTTTCTTT. The full variable domain, rest sourced from reference TRBV5-1 and TRBJ1-1, is KAGVTQTPRYLIKTRGQQVTLSCSPISGHRSVSWYQQTPGQGLQFLFEYFSETQRNKGNFPGRFSGRQFSNSRSEMNVSTLELGDSALYLCASSLRGMGYTDTEAFFGQGTRLTVV.